Shown below are 22 T cell receptor beta chains from a single sample sequenced in a study of T cell clonality in common variable immunodeficiency. These receptors' antigens are unknown. The data were produced by immunoSEQ multiplex PCR, yet TCRdb's version contains in-frame clones alone and is incomplete. This sample carries about 20,000 clones, none of them present only once. Study-level findings and limits: In common variable immunodeficiency, TCR beta chains reportedly carried fewer deletions and N-nucleotide insertions.

Material for sequencing was peripheral blood mononuclear cells. These receptors came from a human donor with common variable immunodeficiency.

This clone was picked up a small number of times. The sequence runs out 3 residues before the end of the CDR3; the remainder is reconstructed from the germline J gene. The genes are TRBV19 and TRBJ1-1; possible D gene TRBD1, 5 bases. CDR1 is LNHDA, CDR2 SQIVND, per germline (reference sequence). Trimming cost V 1 base and J 6 bases, with 12 bases left between them. The CDR3 is made up of 14 amino acids. CDR3 residues: CASSIVGRASEAFF. CDR3 DNA (partial): TGTGCCAGTAGTATAGTCGGCAGGGCTTCTGAA.

With respect to this clone: The read finishes 3 residues shy of the CDR3 end, and the germline J gene is used to complete it. The V call is TRBV18, the J call TRBJ1-6; tentative D call: TRBD1 (5 bases). The germline V gene encodes CDR1 KGHSH and CDR2 LQKENI. V was shortened by 3 bases and J by 6 bases, with 15 bases between the two germline ends. This CDR3 contains 16 residues. The part of the CDR3 DNA that was read is TGTGCCAGCTCACCCCAAAGACCAGGGCTTAATTCACCC. It translates to CASSPQRPGLNSP. In full, the CDR3 is CASSPQRPGLNSPLHF.

A word on this clone: The observed sequence ends 3 residues before the CDR3 terminus, with the missing tail filled in from the germline J gene. The chain carries TRBV5-1 and TRBJ2-7; 8 positions match TRBD1. Losses at the gene ends were 0 bases for V and 3 bases for J; bases not matched to a gene: 5. The CDR3 loop spans 15 amino acids. Germline V gene lookup returns CDR1 SGHRS and CDR2 YFSETQ. CDR3 in amino acids: CASSLDSGGIYEQYF. The CDR3 DNA, read in part, is TGCGCCAGCAGCTTGGATTCAGGGGGCATCTACGAG. Full variable domain (rest looked up from reference TRBV5-1 and TRBJ2-7): KAGVTQTPRYLIKTRGQQVTLSCSPISGHRSVSWYQQTPGQGLQFLFEYFSETQRNKGNFPGRFSGRQFSNSRSEMNVSTLELGDSALYLCASSLDSGGIYEQYFGPGTRLTVT.

Turning to this clone: Read coverage stops 3 residues before the CDR3 terminus; the germline J gene supplies the remainder. The chain links TRBV5-1 to TRBJ1-6, with 8 bases identical to TRBD1. The CDR3 length is 14 residues. The J segment lost 6 bases and the V segment lost 5 bases, leaving 4 bases of the junction unmatched. Germline values: CDR1 SGHRS, CDR2 YFSETQ. Partial CDR3 DNA: TGCGCCAGCAGGCAGGGGGCCCGTAATTCACCC. Its protein is CASRQGARNSP. The full CDR3 reads CASRQGARNSPLHF. Complete variable domain (other parts from reference TRBV5-1 and TRBJ1-6): KAGVTQTPRYLIKTRGQQVTLSCSPISGHRSVSWYQQTPGQGLQFLFEYFSETQRNKGNFPGRFSGRQFSNSRSEMNVSTLELGDSALYLCASRQGARNSPLHFGNGTRLTVT.

This clone was observed a handful of times. The read ends 3 residues shy of where the CDR3 ends; the end is completed using the germline J gene. The J gene is TRBJ2-1, the V gene TRBV7-9, with TRBD1 matching 7 bases. The CDR3 covers 15 residues. Germline assignment: CDR1 SEHNR and CDR2 FQNEAQ (reference sequence). V was pared by 4 bases and J by 8 bases, with 11 bases of the junction left unmatched. CDR3 sequence: CASSSTGEIVHEQFF. The CDR3 DNA, read in part, is TGTGCCAGCAGCTCAACAGGGGAGATTGTCCATGAG.

CDR3 loop: CASSFSGGLEAFF. Partial CDR3 DNA: TGTGCCAGCAGCTTCTCAGGGGGCCTTGAA. V is TRBV7-9 and J is TRBJ1-1, with TRBD1 matching over 8 bases. The read ends 3 residues before the CDR3 terminus; that terminus is restored from the germline J gene. The trim removed 3 bases at V and 7 bases at J, leaving 4 bases unmatched. The CDR3 contains 13 residues. Looked up from germline, CDR1 is SEHNR and CDR2 is FQNEAQ (reference sequence).

Sample share makes this clone medium-sized. The read terminates 3 residues ahead of where the CDR3 ends, so the germline J gene completes it. V usage is TRBV6-2 or TRBV6-3 and J usage is TRBJ2-7; TRBD2 might be the D (5 bases). With 5 bases removed from V and 2 bases from J, the gap between germline ends came to 19 bases. This CDR3 has 16 amino acids. The V gene's germline CDR1 is MNHEY and CDR2 SVGEGT. Partial CDR3 DNA: TGTGCCAGCAGTGACCCGGGAAGTAGCGTAACCTACGAG. It is translated as CASSDPGSSVTYE. The whole CDR3 sequence reads CASSDPGSSVTYEQYF.

This clone has a handful of counts. Coverage ceases 3 residues before the CDR3 finishes, and the germline J gene fills in the end. The chain couples TRBV30 to TRBJ1-1; possibly TRBD1 for D (5 bases). The CDR3 runs to 12 residues. The V and J ends lost 5 bases and 5 bases respectively, with 12 bases between them. The germline V gene has CDR1 GTSNPN and CDR2 SVGIG (reference sequence). The CDR3 region is CAWGAGRTEAFF. The CDR3 DNA, read in part, is TGTGCCTGGGGCGCAGGGAGAACTGAA.

Notes on this clone: The DNA ends 3 residues before the CDR3 does, and the rest of the CDR3 is filled in from the germline J gene. The rearrangement links TRBV7-9 to TRBJ2-2; D assignment may be TRBD1 or TRBD2 (5 bases each). This CDR3 comprises 14 residues. Germline V CDR1 and CDR2: SEHNR, FQNEAQ (reference sequence). Trimming took off 8 bases at V and 0 bases at J, with 10 bases between the two ends. The sequenced CDR3 bases are TGTGCCAGCCAGAGAGGGGCGAACACCGGGGAG. Its protein product is CASQRGANTGE. The CDR3, in full, reads CASQRGANTGELFF.

CDR3 amino acids: CASSQTAGGGGNEQFF. The CDR3 bases that were read are TGTGCCAGCAGCCAAACGGCGGGAGGAGGGGGCAATGAG. The chain has TRBV6-2 or TRBV6-3 and TRBJ2-1, with 8 bases identical to TRBD2. From the germline J gene comes the end of the CDR3, since the read stops 3 residues before it. This CDR3 spans 16 amino acids. From germline, CDR1 is MNHEY and CDR2 SVGEGT. J was trimmed by 6 bases and V by 6 bases; bases with no gene match: 13.

This clone appeared many times. The read halts 3 residues ahead of the CDR3 end, with the missing end drawn from the germline J gene. This sequence joins TRBV6-2 or TRBV6-3 and TRBJ2-1; 12 positions agree with TRBD2. Germline V gene sequence: CDR1 MNHEY, CDR2 SVGEGT. The CDR3 has 15 residues. Trimming removed 6 bases from V and 4 bases from J; junction bases left unmatched: 4. The sequenced CDR3 bases are TGTGCCAGCAGCACCGGGACTAGCGGGTACAATGAG. Protein: CASSTGTSGYNE. In full, the CDR3 is CASSTGTSGYNEQFF.

This clone is classed as medium-sized (0.01 to 0.1%). The sequence runs out 3 residues before the end of the CDR3; the remainder is reconstructed from the germline J gene. V and J are TRBV12-3 or TRBV12-4 and TRBJ2-3, with unresolved D. This CDR3 comprises 14 residues. Trimming cost V 1 base and J 1 base, with 6 bases left between them. The chain's CDR3 is CASSLVRGTDTQYF. The CDR3 bases that were read are TGTGCCAGCAGTTTAGTACGGGGCACAGATACG.

This clone was recorded a few times. Read data end 3 residues before the CDR3 end; the end is taken from the germline J gene. This chain links TRBV19 with TRBJ2-2, with D perhaps TRBD1 (5 bases). V was trimmed by 5 bases and J by 0 bases, leaving 7 bases between them. The CDR3 is 14 residues long. Germline values: CDR1 LNHDA, CDR2 SQIVND (reference sequence). The CDR3 reads CASSPGTNTGELFF. CDR3 DNA, as far as it was read: TGTGCCAGTAGTCCAGGGACGAACACCGGGGAG.

This clone was observed many times. The observed sequence ends 3 residues before the CDR3 terminus, with the missing tail filled in from the germline J gene. The chain couples TRBV29-1 to TRBJ2-1, with a tentative D call TRBD1 (6 bases). V lost 2 bases to trimming and J lost 5 bases, with 13 bases between them. CDR1 SQVTM and CDR2 ANQGSEA come from the germline V gene. The CDR3 runs to 14 residues. Partial CDR3 DNA: TGCAGCGTTGAACTAAGGACAGTTAACAATGAG. Translation: CSVELRTVNNE. Given in full, the CDR3 is CSVELRTVNNEQFF.

In its sample, this clone was seen a few times. The sequence runs out 3 residues before the end of the CDR3; the remainder is reconstructed from the germline J gene. This chain joins TRBV6-2 or TRBV6-3 and TRBJ1-2, with TRBD1 identical over 7 bases. The CDR3 runs to 14 residues. Germline CDR1 is MNHEY and CDR2 is SVGEGT. The CDR3 loop is CASSSGRGAGGYTF. Partial CDR3 DNA: TGTGCCAGCAGTTCCGGCAGGGGGGCGGGCGGC.

This clone was counted only a few times. The read gets to within 3 residues of the CDR3 end, and the germline J gene fills in the rest. The rearrangement joins TRBV18 to TRBJ1-6; D is perhaps TRBD1 (5 bases). Per the germline V gene, CDR1 is KGHSH and CDR2 is LQKENI. Trimming stripped 5 bases from V and 8 bases from J, with 19 bases between. The CDR3 covers 16 residues. Incomplete CDR3 DNA: TGTGCCAGCTCAATCGCTCAGGAGGTCAGGGATTCACCC. Translating gives CASSIAQEVRDSP. The complete CDR3 protein is CASSIAQEVRDSPLHF. The variable domain in full, with the rest retrieved from reference TRBV18 and TRBJ1-6, is NAGVMQNPRHLVRRRGQEARLRCSPMKGHSHVYWYRQLPEEGLKFMVYLQKENIIDESGMPKERFSAEFPKEGPSILRIQQVVRGDSAAYFCASSIAQEVRDSPLHFGNGTRLTVT.

This clone was detected only a few times. The DNA read from the CDR3 is TGTGCCAGTAGTATTCTGTTGACAGCAAACACCGGGGAG. Translated: CASSILLTANTGE. In full, the CDR3 is CASSILLTANTGELFF. The chain links TRBV19 to TRBJ2-2; D is perhaps TRBD1 (5 bases). The read stops 3 residues short of the end of the CDR3; the missing end is completed from the germline J gene. The CDR3 totals 16 residues. CDR1 is LNHDA and CDR2 is SQIVND in the germline V gene (reference sequence). The V end lost 3 bases, the J end lost 2 bases, and 13 bases lay between the germline ends.

Note on this clone: The read halts 3 residues ahead of the CDR3 end, with the missing end drawn from the germline J gene. V and J are TRBV7-9 and TRBJ2-5; D uncertain. The germline V gene encodes CDR1 SEHNR and CDR2 FQNEAQ (reference sequence). V was pared by 0 bases and J by 5 bases, with 10 bases between. This CDR3 is 14 amino acids long. The part of the CDR3 DNA that was read is TGTGCCAGCAGCTTAGCGACAACGATTGAGACC. Protein sequence: CASSLATTIET. The full CDR3 sequence reads CASSLATTIETQYF.

This clone was seen a few times. The read is 3 residues too short to cover the CDR3 end, so that end is filled in from the germline J gene. The chain couples TRBV19 to TRBJ1-6, with 9 bases identical to TRBD1. Unmatched junction bases numbered 5, after V lost 8 bases and J lost 6 bases. Per germline, CDR1 LNHDA and CDR2 SQIVND (reference sequence). The CDR3 has 14 amino acids. The part of the CDR3 DNA that was read is TGTGCCAGTCGGACAGGGGATACTAATTCACCC. Encoded protein: CASRTGDTNSP. The whole CDR3 region reads CASRTGDTNSPLHF.

As regards this clone: The read is 3 residues too short to cover the CDR3 end, so that end is filled in from the germline J gene. This sequence joins TRBV5-1 and TRBJ2-2, with D uncertain. Germline CDR1 and CDR2: SGHRS and YFSETQ. The V end lost 5 bases, the J end lost 5 bases, and 10 bases lay between the germline ends. The CDR3 contains 13 residues. The CDR3 spells CASRPSTTGELFF. CDR3 bases read: TGCGCCAGCAGGCCTTCTACGACCGGGGAG.

As for this clone: Read coverage stops 3 residues before the CDR3 terminus; the germline J gene supplies the remainder. The gene calls are TRBV19 and TRBJ1-5, with D possibly matching TRBD1 (5 bases). From germline, CDR1 is LNHDA and CDR2 SQIVND (reference sequence). The V end was cut by 9 bases, the J end by 4 bases, with 16 bases between. The CDR3 contains 14 residues. The CDR3 bases that were read are TGTGCCAGCTCTACTTCGGGGGGGAATCAGCCC. Translating it yields CASSTSGGNQP. The CDR3, in full, reads CASSTSGGNQPQHF.

Note on this clone: The read stops 3 residues short of the end of the CDR3; the missing end is completed from the germline J gene. The chain couples TRBV7-2 to TRBJ1-5, with D possibly matching TRBD1 (5 bases). The germline V and J ends were trimmed by 5 bases and 7 bases, with 12 bases remaining between them. Germline CDR1 and CDR2: SGHTA and FQGNSA. CDR3 size: 13 residues. CDR3: CASSPGIKQPQHF. CDR3 DNA (partial): TGTGCCAGCAGCCCAGGGATTAAGCAGCCC.